The 5 T cell receptor beta chains in this list originate from one sample, sequenced in a study of blood T cell repertoires in COVID-19. Data came from immunoSEQ multiplex PCR; TCRdb stores just in-frame clones and leaves some out. The data show about 47,000 clones, approximately 88% seen once. Material: peripheral blood. All receptors come from a man aged 45 to 65 with active COVID-19.

The chain has TRBV7-8 and TRBJ2-5, with 9 bases that match TRBD1. CDR3 length equals 14 residues. The junction had 2 bases not matched to a gene; V was cut back by 3 bases and J by 3 bases. Germline CDR1 and CDR2: SGHVS and FQNEAQ. The CDR3 DNA follows: TGTGCCAGCAGCTTCCGGACAGGGGAAGAGACCCAGTACTTC. Amino acid sequence: CASSFRTGEETQYF.

Only a few counts were recorded for this clone. The chain has TRBV19 and TRBJ1-2; possibly TRBD1 for D (5 bases). Trimming removed 1 base from V and 0 bases from J, with 9 bases in between. The CDR3 is 15 amino acids. Germline CDR1 LNHDA, CDR2 SQIVND (reference sequence). The CDR3 region is CASSIVQAPNYGYTF. For the CDR3, the DNA is TGTGCCAGTAGTATAGTACAGGCACCTAACTATGGCTACACCTTC.

CDR3 region: CASSKSGGRTEAFF. The CDR3 DNA sequence: TGTGCCAGTAGTAAGTCGGGGGGGAGGACTGAAGCTTTCTTT. The chain recombines TRBV19 with TRBJ1-1, with TRBD1 as a possible D gene (5 bases). V lost 4 bases, J lost 5 bases, and 14 bases lay in between. Germline V gives CDR1 LNHDA, CDR2 SQIVND (reference sequence). The CDR3 extends over 14 amino acids. Supplemented by reference TRBV19 and TRBJ1-1, the full variable domain reads DGGITQSPKYLFRKEGQNVTLSCEQNLNHDAMYWYRQDPGQGLRLIYYSQIVNDFQKGDIAEGYSVSREKKESFPLTVTSAQKNPTAFYLCASSKSGGRTEAFFGQGTRLTVV.

The CDR3 nucleotides read TGTGCCAGCACCGAATTAGACCTAGCGGGAGGGCCGGAAGATACGCAGTATTTT. Its protein product is CASTELDLAGGPEDTQYF. The rearrangement joins TRBV11-2 to TRBJ2-3; 12 bases are a match to TRBD2. Per the germline V gene, CDR1 is SGHAT and CDR2 is FQNNGV. The V segment lost 7 bases and the J segment 5 bases; nucleotides outside the gene matches: 16. This CDR3 comprises 18 residues.

This clone was detected only a few times. V is TRBV5-1 and J is TRBJ2-1; weak D call: TRBD2 (6 bases). Germline V lookup: CDR1 SGHRS, CDR2 YFSETQ. The CDR3 spans 15 residues. Trimming stripped 6 bases from V and 6 bases from J, with 19 bases between. CDR3 nucleotides: TGCGCCAGCACCAAAGCGGGTCCCGCCTCCAATGAGCAGTTCTTC. Protein product: CASTKAGPASNEQFF.